This T cell receptor beta chain was captured in a study of T-cell memory formation after mild COVID-19. Overall study context: Largely donor-specific TCR clusters were found.

Comments on this clonotype: What it binds is not known.

The ends lost 5 bases at V and 10 bases at J; junction bases unmatched: 15. CDR3 length: 17 amino acids. The V gene's germline CDR1 is SEHNR and CDR2 FQNEAQ (reference sequence). The study's findings and limits: Largely, contracting CD4+ clones fell within CM and EM, and contracting CD8+ clones within EMRA. Clones contracting day 15 to 85 were balanced CD4/CD8; later expanders leaned CD4+.

Researchers used 5'RACE with constant-segment primers to make TCR alpha and TCR beta cDNA libraries that carry sample barcodes and UMIs. MiXCR was run by TCRdb on the 5' RACE reads, yielding one entry per CDR3 protein. The repertoire includes hundreds of thousands of distinct CDR3 sequences, roughly 17% of them detected once, and 20% to 25% sits in the top ten. The chain couples TRBV7-9 to TRBJ2-1; 12 positions match TRBD2. This sequence originates from a man aged 18 to 35 who had mild COVID-19 (a few samples of this study predate the infection). Cell type and time point are not known. Sample: PBMCs or a T cell subset sorted from them (not recorded which). DNA for the CDR3: TGTGCCAGCAGCCAGGAGGGAGCTAGCGGGGGGGCACACGAGCAGTTCTTC. It is translated as CASSQEGASGGAHEQFF.